The 19 T cell receptor beta chains below were found in one sample sequenced in a study of CD8+CD57+ T cells in acquired aplastic anemia listed by TCRdb under 2018. Flow cytometry had shown CD8+CD57+ cell expansion in the patients selected for sequencing. The data were produced on an Illumina HiSeq 2000. Genomic DNA was used as template for profiling of TCR beta VDJ combinations and CDR3 sequences. Using fastp trimming at Q25 and MiXCR clonotype assembly, TCRdb reanalyzed the public sequencing data and kept in-frame beta chains. Each entry merges the rows of one CDR3 protein and shows their most common DNA and genes. Recorded for this sample are about 98,000 distinct CDR3 sequences; 55% to 70% of them occurred a single time. The ten top clones hold 65% of the sample. Sequenced sample: sorted CD4+, CD8+, or CD8+CD57+ T cells (not recorded which) from PBMCs. These receptors all come from a human donor with aplastic anemia.

V usage is TRBV20-1 and J usage is TRBJ1-4; a weak D match, TRBD1 (5 bases). Germline V gene lookup returns CDR1 DFQATT and CDR2 SNEGSKA (reference sequence). The V and J ends lost 6 bases and 4 bases respectively, with 12 bases between them. The CDR3 is 13 residues long. DNA for the CDR3: TGCAGTGCCCTCAGGGCTGATAATGAAAAACTGTTTTTT. Protein sequence: CSALRADNEKLFF.

This rearrangement joins TRBV20-1 to TRBJ2-6; no definite D call. Germline values: CDR1 DFQATT, CDR2 SNEGSKA (reference sequence). The CDR3 consists of 13 residues. Trimming cost V 3 bases and J 4 bases, with 7 bases left between them. Here the CDR3 reads CSARQGGANVLTF. Here the CDR3 DNA reads TGCAGTGCTAGGCAAGGGGGGGCCAACGTCCTGACTTTC.

The chain employs TRBV25-1 and TRBJ1-1; D unclear. The germline V gene has CDR1 MGHDK and CDR2 SYGVNS. V was clipped by 6 bases and J by 4 bases, with 12 bases between them. This CDR3 has 13 amino acids. The CDR3 nucleotides are TGTGCCAGCAGGAGGACCTCGGGCACTGAAGCTTTCTTT. Its protein is CASRRTSGTEAFF.

A word on this clonotype: The junction departs from the called germline gene at one end, perhaps through a read error. The chain is built from TRBV19 and TRBJ2-3, with 12 bases identical to TRBD2. In germline, CDR1 is LNHDA, CDR2 SQIVND (reference sequence). This CDR3 is built from 16 residues. The CDR3 spells CASSLAGGRATDTRYF. In nucleotides, the CDR3 is TGTGCCAGTAGTCTAGCGGGGGGGCGAGCCACAGATACGCGGTATTTT.

The V call is TRBV5-1, the J call TRBJ1-6; D not resolved. The CDR3 covers 19 residues. V lost 5 bases and J 0 bases, leaving 21 bases between the germline ends. Germline V gives CDR1 SGHRS, CDR2 YFSETQ. The CDR3 region is CASRKVVGLVGSYNSPLHF. CDR3 coding DNA: TGCGCCAGCAGAAAGGTTGTAGGTCTCGTAGGCTCCTATAATTCACCCCTCCACTTT.

This clonotype occurred many times. The genes are TRBV15 and TRBJ2-5; maybe TRBD1 (6 bases). Looked up from germline, CDR1 is LNHNV and CDR2 is YYDKDF (reference sequence). The CDR3 covers 15 residues. Deletions cut 0 bases from V and 4 bases from J, with 12 bases between. In DNA form, the CDR3 reads TGTGCCACCAGCAGAGACAGGGGCCTCGGAGAGACCCAGTACTTC. It specifies CATSRDRGLGETQYF.

The chain uses TRBV2 and TRBJ1-1; maybe TRBD1 (6 bases). Germline-derived CDR1 and CDR2 are SNHLY and FYNNEI. The CDR3 runs to 13 residues. The V and J ends lost 6 bases and 0 bases respectively, with 8 bases between them. The CDR3 sequence is CASRQGMNTEAFF. DNA for the CDR3: TGTGCCAGCAGACAGGGTATGAACACTGAAGCTTTCTTT.

This CDR3 reads CASSQDADEPNYGYTF. In nucleotides, the CDR3 is TGTGCCAGCAGCCAAGATGCCGACGAGCCTAACTATGGCTACACCTTC. The chain is built from TRBV4-2 and TRBJ1-2; unclear D gene. V was trimmed by 0 bases and J by 0 bases, leaving 11 bases between them. Germline assignment: CDR1 LGHNA and CDR2 YNFKEQ. This CDR3 comprises 16 residues.

This clonotype showed up many times. This chain uses TRBV28 with TRBJ2-7; no reliable D call. Looked up from germline, CDR1 is MDHEN and CDR2 is SYDVKM. The CDR3 is 16 amino acids. V lost 4 bases, J lost 0 bases, and 16 bases lay in between. CDR3 loop: CASSSLLQLHSYEQYF. CDR3 in DNA: TGTGCCAGCAGTTCCCTACTGCAGTTACACTCCTACGAGCAGTACTTC.

The rearrangement uses TRBV20-1 and TRBJ2-3; 11 positions match TRBD2. J lost 0 bases, V lost 5 bases, and 16 bases had no gene match. The germline V gene encodes CDR1 DFQATT and CDR2 SNEGSKA (reference sequence). The CDR3 length is 19 residues. CDR3 DNA sequence: TGCAGTGCTCCACCTGCTAGCGGGGGGACCACCGCTAGCACAGATACGCAGTATTTT. Translating it yields CSAPPASGGTTASTDTQYF.

The chain carries TRBV20-1 and TRBJ2-7; TRBD1 agrees at 7 bases. The germline CDR1 and CDR2 sequences are DFQATT and SNEGSKA (reference sequence). V shed 6 bases and J 1 base; nucleotides not matched to a gene: 6. The CDR3 is 13 residues long. The CDR3 bases are TGCAGTGCCCATGGACAGGATTCCTACGAGCAGTACTTC. The encoded protein is CSAHGQDSYEQYF.

This clonotype was detected a few times. This likely comes from a read error, as the CDR3 has no conserved phenylalanine or tryptophan at its end. No DNA is shown, since the ends of the CDR3 on it are uncertain; the CDR3 is the one TCRdb lists. The rearrangement joins TRBV2 to TRBJ2-5; TRBD1 reflects the table's D call only, with no check against the DNA. The CDR3 has 8 amino acids, counting both end residues. The germline CDR1 and CDR2 sequences are SNHLY and FYNNEI. The CDR3 region is CASSEAGA.

This clonotype came up once. The chain couples TRBV10-3 to TRBJ2-7, with 7 bases identical to TRBD1. After removal of 6 bases from V and 4 bases from J, the junction contained 9 bases not matched to a gene. In germline, CDR1 is ENHRY, CDR2 SYGVKD. The CDR3 length is 14 residues. CDR3 coding DNA: TGTGCCATCAGGGATGACCAGGGGGTATACGAGCAGTACTTC. Translation: CAIRDDQGVYEQYF.

The V and J genes are TRBV27 and TRBJ1-2, with TRBD1 as a possible D gene (5 bases). The CDR3 totals 12 residues. Trimming took off 9 bases at V and 8 bases at J, with 16 bases between the two ends. Germline loops: CDR1 MNHEY, CDR2 SMNVEV (reference sequence). The CDR3 bases are TGTGCCAGTTCCCAGGGATTCGGCGGCTACACCTTC. The encoded protein is CASSQGFGGYTF.

This chain joins TRBV7-3 and TRBJ2-1, with unresolved D. The V and J ends lost 4 bases and 7 bases respectively, with 11 bases between them. The CDR3 contains 13 residues. Germline-derived CDR1 and CDR2 are SGHTA and FQGTGA. This CDR3 is CASSSGATNEQFF. The CDR3 coding sequence is TGTGCCAGCAGCTCCGGAGCGACGAATGAGCAGTTCTTC.

This clonotype was seen ten or more times. The chain has TRBV6-1 and TRBJ2-7, with TRBD2 matching over 7 bases. With V trimmed by 8 bases and J by 0 bases, 7 bases remained unmatched. Germline CDR1 reads MNHNS; CDR2 reads SASEGT. There are 14 residues in the CDR3. CDR3 sequence: CASAPGGDSYEQYF. CDR3 nucleotide sequence: TGTGCCAGCGCTCCTGGGGGGGACTCCTACGAGCAGTACTTC.

This clonotype was counted between two and nine times. This sequence joins TRBV7-2 and TRBJ1-1, with D uncertain. CDR1 is SGHTA, CDR2 FQGNSA, per germline. The CDR3 has 12 residues. The germline V and J ends were trimmed by 2 bases and 7 bases, with 8 bases remaining between them. The CDR3 region is CASSLPMNEAFF. The CDR3 region has the DNA TGTGCCAGCAGCTTACCTATGAATGAAGCTTTCTTT.

This clonotype was found many times. The chain combines TRBV15 with TRBJ2-2, with 8 bases that match TRBD1. Germline CDR1 is LNHNV and CDR2 is YYDKDF (reference sequence). The CDR3 runs to 15 residues. V lost 7 bases to trimming and J lost 5 bases; unmatched junction nucleotides: 9. The DNA of the CDR3 is TGTGCCACCACCGGACAGGGTGAGGGGACCGGGGAGCTGTTTTTT. Its protein product is CATTGQGEGTGELFF.

The J gene is TRBJ1-1, the V gene TRBV7-6, with a weak D call TRBD1 (5 bases). V was trimmed by 1 base and J by 11 bases, leaving 8 bases between them. CDR3 length: 11 residues. The V gene's germline CDR1 is SGHVS and CDR2 FNYEAQ. The CDR3 loop is CASSLEGVAFF. The CDR3 DNA reads TGTGCCAGCAGCTTAGAAGGGGTTGCTTTCTTT.